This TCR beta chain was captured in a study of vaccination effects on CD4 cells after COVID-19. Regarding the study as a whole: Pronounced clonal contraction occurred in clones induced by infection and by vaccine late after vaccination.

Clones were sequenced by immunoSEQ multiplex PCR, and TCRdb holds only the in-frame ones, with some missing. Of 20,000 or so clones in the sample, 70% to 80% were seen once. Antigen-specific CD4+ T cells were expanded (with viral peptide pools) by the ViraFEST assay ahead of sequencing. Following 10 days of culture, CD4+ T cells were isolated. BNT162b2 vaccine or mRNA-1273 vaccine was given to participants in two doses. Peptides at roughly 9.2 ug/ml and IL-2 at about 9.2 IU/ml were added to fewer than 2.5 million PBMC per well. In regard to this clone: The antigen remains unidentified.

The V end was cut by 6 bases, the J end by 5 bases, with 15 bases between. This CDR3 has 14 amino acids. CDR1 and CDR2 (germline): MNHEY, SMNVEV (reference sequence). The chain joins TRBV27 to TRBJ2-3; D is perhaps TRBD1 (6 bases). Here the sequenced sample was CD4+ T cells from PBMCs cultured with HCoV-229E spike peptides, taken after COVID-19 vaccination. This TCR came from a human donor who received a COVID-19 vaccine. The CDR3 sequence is CASSNRVLLDTQYF. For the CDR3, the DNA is TGTGCCAGCAGCAACAGGGTGTTGTTAGATACGCAGTATTTT.